The 20 T cell receptor beta chains below were found in one sample sequenced in a study of cytomegalovirus exposure and HLA in healthy donors. The PCR employed 60 Vbeta primers together with 13 Jbeta primers. This table comes from immunoSEQ multiplex PCR, and its TCRdb copy is limited to in-frame clones, with some not included. The sample lists over 100,000 clones; approximately 82% were seen once. Sequencing used PBMCs. These receptors all stem from a middle-aged man in good health and CMV-seronegative.

To note about this clone: This sample also contains other DNA sequences that code for the same CDR3. V and J are TRBV7-8 and TRBJ2-7; 7 bases map to TRBD2. The germline V gene encodes CDR1 SGHVS and CDR2 FQNEAQ. With 5 bases clipped from V and 3 bases from J, the junction kept 7 bases outside the gene matches. The CDR3 covers 14 residues. The CDR3 DNA follows: TGTGCCAGCAGCATCAGGACTAGTGGCTACGAGCAGTACTTC. Encoded protein: CASSIRTSGYEQYF.

The V gene is TRBV19, the J gene TRBJ2-7, with D perhaps TRBD2 (6 bases). The CDR3 consists of 15 residues. The V end lost 5 bases, the J end lost 4 bases, and 18 bases lay between the germline ends. Germline V gene lookup returns CDR1 LNHDA and CDR2 SQIVND (reference sequence). This CDR3 reads CASSLGLAKEYEQYF. In nucleotides, the CDR3 is TGTGCCAGTAGTCTCGGGCTAGCGAAAGAATACGAGCAGTACTTC.

The rearrangement joins TRBV21-1 to TRBJ1-5; the table's D call TRBD1 went unverified against the DNA. TRBV21-1 is classified as a pseudogene. The CDR3 covers 14 residues. The CDR3: CASSVDRGHQPQHF. The CDR3 DNA sequence: TGTGCCAGCAGCGTAGACAGGGGGCATCAGCCCCAGCATTTT.

V and J are TRBV2 and TRBJ1-3; 7 bases map to TRBD1. Germline assignment: CDR1 SNHLY and CDR2 FYNNEI. This CDR3 is built from 13 residues. J lost 0 bases, V lost 8 bases, and 1 base had no gene match. CDR3 coding DNA: TGTGCCAGCCAGGGGGACTCTGGAAACACCATATATTTT. It translates to CASQGDSGNTIYF.

This chain links TRBV18 with TRBJ2-5; D might be TRBD2 (7 bases). This CDR3 spans 15 amino acids. From germline, CDR1 is KGHSH and CDR2 LQKENI. The ends were cut back, 4 bases at V and 5 bases at J, with 17 bases in the middle. The CDR3 DNA sequence: TGTGCCAGCTCACGACGGGGGGCTGGGGAGGAGACCCAGTACTTC. Amino acid sequence: CASSRRGAGEETQYF.

This clone was found a few times. The V and J genes are TRBV7-3 and TRBJ2-2; the D is unclear. V lost 4 bases to trimming and J lost 7 bases, with 7 bases between them. This CDR3 is built from 12 residues. Germline-derived CDR1 and CDR2 are SGHTA and FQGTGA. The CDR3 DNA sequence: TGTGCCAGCAGCTACCCCGGCGGGGAGCTGTTTTTT. Residues: CASSYPGGELFF.

The V call is TRBV5-1, the J call TRBJ1-1, with TRBD1 matching 11 bases. The V gene end was trimmed by 4 bases and the J gene end by 1 base; junction bases not matched to a gene: 6. The CDR3 loop spans 16 amino acids. CDR1 is SGHRS and CDR2 is YFSETQ in the germline V gene. The CDR3, as DNA: TGCGCCAGCAGCCGGGACAGGGGGACCCAGAACACTGAAGCTTTCTTT. It yields the protein CASSRDRGTQNTEAFF.

The chain is built from TRBV7-2 and TRBJ2-7, with 8 bases that match TRBD1. The CDR3 runs 12 residues. Germline CDR1 SGHTA, CDR2 FQGNSA. After removal of 5 bases from V and 6 bases from J, the junction contained 3 bases not matched to a gene. CDR3 bases: TGTGCCAGCAGCCAAACAGGGGGCGAGCAGTACTTC. The encoded protein is CASSQTGGEQYF.

This clone was counted a few times. The chain combines TRBV19 with TRBJ2-1; the match to TRBD2 covers 10 bases. There are 15 residues in the CDR3. Germline V CDR1 and CDR2: LNHDA, SQIVND (reference sequence). J gave up 9 bases and V 6 bases, and 11 bases lay outside the gene matches. Written as DNA, the CDR3 is TGTGCCAGTAGCCCGGCTAGCGGGAGTATTGGTGAGCAGTTCTTC. Translation: CASSPASGSIGEQFF. The full variable domain, with the rest looked up from reference TRBV19 and TRBJ2-1, is DGGITQSPKYLFRKEGQNVTLSCEQNLNHDAMYWYRQDPGQGLRLIYYSQIVNDFQKGDIAEGYSVSREKKESFPLTVTSAQKNPTAFYLCASSPASGSIGEQFFGPGTRLTVL.

Only one count was recorded for this clone. J is TRBJ1-1 and V is TRBV4-1; unclear D gene. This CDR3 contains 14 residues. Germline values: CDR1 MGHRA, CDR2 YSYEKL. The ends were cut back, 1 base at V and 7 bases at J, with 13 bases in the middle. The chain's CDR3 is CASSQGVEGSEAFF. CDR3 nucleotides: TGCGCCAGCAGCCAAGGCGTCGAGGGAAGTGAAGCTTTCTTT.

The CDR3 spells CASSLDRVEEQYF. The CDR3 nucleotides are TGTGCCAGCAGTCTGGACAGGGTAGAAGAGCAGTACTTC. The chain employs TRBV28 and TRBJ2-7; 8 nucleotides align to TRBD1. The CDR3 is 13 amino acids. V was pared by 5 bases and J by 7 bases, with 7 bases of the junction left unmatched. CDR1 and CDR2 from the germline V gene are MDHEN and SYDVKM.

This sequence joins TRBV9 and TRBJ1-4; TRBD1 is a possible D gene (5 bases). The CDR3 spans 15 residues. V was trimmed by 1 base and J by 8 bases, leaving 15 bases between them. Germline CDR1 SGDLS, CDR2 YYNGEE. The CDR3 protein is CASSVSQGNEEKLFF. The CDR3 region has the DNA TGTGCCAGCAGCGTATCCCAGGGTAACGAGGAAAAACTGTTTTTT.

The chain has TRBV10-3 and TRBJ2-3, with 7 bases fitting TRBD2. Germline V lookup: CDR1 ENHRY, CDR2 SYGVKD. The CDR3 is made up of 16 amino acids. With V trimmed by 2 bases and J by 1 base, 6 bases remained unmatched. The CDR3 DNA reads TGTGCCATCAGTGAGGGCAGCGGGGTCGGCACAGATACGCAGTATTTT. Translated: CAISEGSGVGTDTQYF.

The chain is built from TRBV2 and TRBJ1-1, with no clear D. CDR1 and CDR2 (germline): SNHLY, FYNNEI. This CDR3 comprises 16 residues. V was shortened by 2 bases and J by 1 base, with 14 bases between the two germline ends. CDR3 coding DNA: TGTGCCAGCAGTGAACGAGCGGGCGCTAGGAACACTGAAGCTTTCTTT. Its protein product is CASSERAGARNTEAFF.

The chain joins TRBV10-3 to TRBJ2-1; D is unclear. Trimming removed 0 bases from V and 8 bases from J, with 11 bases in between. This CDR3 has 14 amino acids. The V gene's germline CDR1 is ENHRY and CDR2 SYGVKD. Written as DNA, the CDR3 is TGTGCCATCAGTGAGTCGAGGCAGAACGATGAGCAGTTCTTC. This gives the protein CAISESRQNDEQFF.

This clone appeared once. CDR3 sequence (DNA): TGTGCCAGTAGTGATCAACCACAGGGTGTCAATGAGCAGTTCTTC. Translating it yields CASSDQPQGVNEQFF. This chain uses TRBV19 with TRBJ2-1; a weak D match, TRBD1 (6 bases). The CDR3 has 15 amino acids. Trimming left V 5 bases short and J 6 bases short, with 17 bases between. Germline CDR1 is LNHDA and CDR2 is SQIVND (reference sequence).

The chain combines TRBV19 with TRBJ1-1; 7 bases line up with TRBD1. This CDR3 region has 14 residues. Germline V gives CDR1 LNHDA, CDR2 SQIVND (reference sequence). The V segment lost 7 bases and the J segment 0 bases; nucleotides outside the gene matches: 5. Here the CDR3 DNA reads TGTGCCAGTAAAGGGGACAGCATGAACACTGAAGCTTTCTTT. Protein: CASKGDSMNTEAFF.

This rearrangement joins TRBV12-5 to TRBJ2-2; D possibly corresponds to TRBD2 (7 bases). Trimming took 0 bases from V and 4 from J, leaving 12 bases between them. The germline V gene has CDR1 LGHNT and CDR2 FRNRAP. The CDR3 contains 16 residues. The chain's CDR3 is CASGLVPGGSTGELFF. The CDR3 bases are TGTGCTAGTGGTTTGGTACCGGGGGGCAGCACCGGGGAGCTGTTTTTT.

The chain is built from TRBV28 and TRBJ1-1; D possibly corresponds to TRBD1 (5 bases). The V gene's germline CDR1 is MDHEN and CDR2 SYDVKM. V was trimmed by 10 bases and J by 6 bases, leaving 18 bases between them. This CDR3 is 13 amino acids long. The CDR3 coding sequence is TGTGCCATCTGGAGGAGGGAGGGGTCTGAAGCTTTCTTT. This gives the protein CAIWRREGSEAFF.

The J gene is TRBJ2-2, the V gene TRBV19, with D possibly being TRBD1 (5 bases). Germline CDR1 LNHDA, CDR2 SQIVND (reference sequence). Trimming stripped 3 bases from V and 2 bases from J, with 7 bases between. The CDR3 consists of 14 residues. The DNA of the CDR3 is TGTGCCAGTAGTATGGGGCTTAACACCGGGGAGCTGTTTTTT. Its protein is CASSMGLNTGELFF.